This passage covers 4 T cell receptor beta chains from one sample sequenced in a study of OX40 agonist ivuxolimab in advanced cancers. Clones were sequenced by immunoSEQ multiplex PCR, and TCRdb holds only the in-frame ones, with some missing. The profile shows 80,000 or so clones, about 93% of them singletons. Source: CD4+ or CD8+ T cells sorted from blood, taken in a trial of the OX40 agonist ivuxolimab. The receptors here all came from an adult with an advanced solid tumor such as melanoma, head and neck, liver or kidney cancer.

The chain couples TRBV28 to TRBJ2-1; 11 bases are a match to TRBD2. The J segment lost 6 bases and the V segment lost 8 bases, leaving 9 bases of the junction unmatched. This CDR3 contains 15 residues. Germline assignment: CDR1 MDHEN and CDR2 SYDVKM. Here the CDR3 DNA reads TGTGCCAGCGCACTAGCGGGGGCTCAAGCCAATGAGCAGTTCTTC. Translated, it gives CASALAGAQANEQFF.

This chain links TRBV7-2 with TRBJ1-1, with a weak D call TRBD1 (5 bases). The ends were cut back, 3 bases at V and 3 bases at J, with 11 bases in the middle. Germline-derived CDR1 and CDR2 are SGHTA and FQGNSA. This CDR3 region has 14 residues. The CDR3 spells CASSLLDSDTEAFF. CDR3 in DNA: TGTGCCAGCAGCTTGCTCGACAGCGACACTGAAGCTTTCTTT.

This chain uses TRBV19 with TRBJ2-1; 9 positions agree with TRBD2. The CDR3 covers 14 residues. The V segment lost 6 bases and the J segment 5 bases; nucleotides outside the gene matches: 5. Germline V lookup: CDR1 LNHDA, CDR2 SQIVND (reference sequence). CDR3 coding DNA: TGTGCCAGTAGCTCCGGGACTAGCCACAATGAGCAGTTCTTC. It codes for CASSSGTSHNEQFF. Complete variable domain (other parts from reference TRBV19 and TRBJ2-1): DGGITQSPKYLFRKEGQNVTLSCEQNLNHDAMYWYRQDPGQGLRLIYYSQIVNDFQKGDIAEGYSVSREKKESFPLTVTSAQKNPTAFYLCASSSGTSHNEQFFGPGTRLTVL.

The chain recombines TRBV7-2 with TRBJ1-1; no reliable D call. Trimming removed 5 bases at V and 6 bases at J, with 25 bases between. The germline gives CDR1 SGHTA, CDR2 FQGNSA. The CDR3 sequence is 17 residues long. CDR3 coding DNA: TGTGCCAGCAGCCTAGAGGGATTAGCAGGTCAAATCTCTGAAGCTTTCTTT. Translated: CASSLEGLAGQISEAFF.